These 18 T cell receptor beta chains were all obtained from the same sample, sequenced in a study of T cell responses to AZD1222 COVID-19 vaccine. This table comes from immunoSEQ multiplex PCR, and its TCRdb copy is limited to in-frame clones, with some not included. The sample records about 60,000 clones, 70% to 85% being singletons. Sequenced material: peripheral blood, taken on day 0 of AZD1222 vaccination. All receptors derive from an adult in good health.

The chain uses TRBV2 and TRBJ2-7; weak D call: TRBD1 (6 bases). Trimming took 6 bases from V and 0 from J, leaving 15 bases between them. The germline V gene encodes CDR1 SNHLY and CDR2 FYNNEI. The CDR3 totals 15 residues. The CDR3 region has the DNA TGTGCCAGCAGCCCCCCAGGGGTACTCTCCTACGAGCAGTACTTC. Translated: CASSPPGVLSYEQYF.

V usage is TRBV11-3 and J usage is TRBJ2-4; a weak D match, TRBD2 (6 bases). Trimming took off 0 bases at V and 9 bases at J, with 9 bases between the two ends. Per germline, CDR1 SGHNT and CDR2 YENEEA. The CDR3 consists of 13 residues. The CDR3: CASSLEEGGIQYF. CDR3 DNA: TGTGCCAGCAGCTTAGAGGAGGGTGGCATTCAGTACTTC. The whole variable domain, remainder taken from reference TRBV11-3 and TRBJ2-4, is EAGVVQSPRYKIIEKKQPVAFWCNPISGHNTLYWYLQNLGQGPELLIRYENEEAVDDSQLPKDRFSAERLKGVDSTLKIQPAELGDSAVYLCASSLEEGGIQYFGAGTRLSVL.

This sequence joins TRBV5-4 and TRBJ2-7, with TRBD1 matching over 8 bases. The CDR3 is 17 residues long. V lost 0 bases, J lost 4 bases, and 12 bases stayed unmatched. Germline CDR1 reads SGHNT; CDR2 reads YYREEE (reference sequence). The CDR3 loop reads CASSLDFGQGLSYEQYV. CDR3 nucleotides: TGTGCCAGCAGCTTGGATTTCGGACAGGGACTCTCGTACGAGCAGTACGTC.

The V gene is TRBV5-1, the J gene TRBJ2-6; TRBD2 is a possible D gene (5 bases). This CDR3 spans 15 amino acids. Trimming took 6 bases from V and 10 from J, leaving 20 bases between them. The germline gives CDR1 SGHRS, CDR2 YFSETQ. The CDR3 loop is CASTTSSRGSNVLTF. Written as DNA, the CDR3 is TGCGCCAGCACGACCTCATCGAGAGGGTCAAACGTCCTGACTTTC.

This chain links TRBV28 with TRBJ1-5; no reliable D call. V lost 6 bases and J lost 4, with 16 bases in between. CDR1 and CDR2 (germline): MDHEN, SYDVKM. The CDR3 has 15 residues. The CDR3 reads CASRPGEGFNQPQHF. CDR3 sequence (DNA): TGTGCCAGCAGACCTGGGGAGGGCTTTAATCAGCCCCAGCATTTT.

The rearrangement uses TRBV7-9 and TRBJ2-1; 8 nucleotides match TRBD2. The germline gives CDR1 SEHNR, CDR2 FQNEAQ (reference sequence). The CDR3 runs 15 residues. The trim removed 7 bases at V and 8 bases at J, leaving 13 bases unmatched. CDR3 coding DNA: TGTGCCAGCAACCCCTATCGAGCGGGAGACTATGAGCAGTTCTTC. It encodes CASNPYRAGDYEQFF.

The CDR3 loop reads CASSQEVAGTGLILHGYTF. DNA for the CDR3: TGTGCCAGCAGCCAAGAGGTCGCCGGGACAGGCCTCATACTACATGGCTACACCTTC. The chain uses TRBV3-1 (or the pseudogene TRBV3-2) and TRBJ1-2; TRBD1 agrees at 8 bases. Germline trimming cut 0 bases from V and 6 bases from J; bases unmatched to any gene: 18. This CDR3 has 19 residues. Germline V gene lookup returns CDR1 LGHDT and CDR2 YNNKEL (reference sequence).

In its sample, this clone was seen once. The chain links TRBV27 to TRBJ1-2; no reliable D call. V lost 2 bases and J 1 base, leaving 11 bases between the germline ends. The CDR3 contains 15 residues. The V gene's germline CDR1 is MNHEY and CDR2 SMNVEV (reference sequence). CDR3 nucleotide sequence: TGTGCCAGCAGTTTAGCCGGATTTTTTAACTATGGCTACACCTTC. Its translation: CASSLAGFFNYGYTF.

The chain combines TRBV11-3 with TRBJ2-3; TRBD2 agrees at 7 bases. From germline, CDR1 is SGHNT and CDR2 YENEEA. Losses at the gene ends were 6 bases for V and 4 bases for J; bases not matched to a gene: 4. This CDR3 is 13 amino acids long. The CDR3 loop is CASRGEGSDTQYF. The CDR3 DNA follows: TGTGCCAGCAGGGGGGAGGGGTCAGATACGCAGTATTTT.

This clone has a single count. The chain has TRBV4-2 and TRBJ2-1, with 7 nucleotides matching TRBD2. The CDR3 covers 16 residues. V trimming: 1 base; J trimming: 1 base; junction bases outside the gene matches: 4. CDR1 is LGHNA, CDR2 YNFKEQ, per germline. The CDR3 here is CASSQVASGSYNEQFF. The CDR3 DNA sequence: TGTGCCAGCAGCCAAGTTGCTAGCGGTTCCTACAATGAGCAGTTCTTC.

This chain joins TRBV3-1 (or the pseudogene TRBV3-2) and TRBJ2-2; D gene ambiguous. V lost 1 base and J 8 bases, leaving 11 bases between the germline ends. The CDR3 loop spans 14 amino acids. Germline values: CDR1 LGHDT, CDR2 YNNKEL (reference sequence). The CDR3 nucleotides read TGTGCCAGCAGCCAAGTCGCCGTGGGGGGGGAGCTGTTTTTT. Protein sequence: CASSQVAVGGELFF.

V usage is TRBV24-1 and J usage is TRBJ2-7, with TRBD2 matching over 9 bases. The CDR3 has 19 residues. The ends lost 9 bases at V and 3 bases at J; junction bases unmatched: 23. From germline, CDR1 is KGHDR and CDR2 SFDVKD. CDR3 loop: CATGFPPLFSGSKGYEQYV. In nucleotides, the CDR3 is TGTGCCACCGGGTTCCCCCCACTCTTTAGCGGGAGTAAGGGCTACGAGCAGTACGTC.

V gene TRBV4-3 combines with J gene TRBJ1-6, with 7 bases aligning to TRBD1. The CDR3 is 14 residues long. Germline V gives CDR1 LGHNA, CDR2 YSLEER. V lost 4 bases to trimming and J lost 6 bases; unmatched junction nucleotides: 3. CDR3 nucleotides: TGCGCCAGCAGCCGAGGGACAGCTAATTCACCCCTCCACTTT. Its protein is CASSRGTANSPLHF.

The chain joins TRBV29-1 to TRBJ1-1; D is ambiguous. Trimming took 5 bases from V and 11 from J, leaving 12 bases between them. This CDR3 region has 10 residues. The V gene's germline CDR1 is SQVTM and CDR2 ANQGSEA. The CDR3 is CSVLGFGAFF. The CDR3 DNA sequence: TGCAGCGTTCTGGGGTTCGGGGCTTTCTTT. Using reference TRBV29-1 and TRBJ1-1 for the parts outside the CDR3, the full variable domain is SAVISQKPSRDICQRGTSLTIQCQVDSQVTMMFWYRQQPGQSLTLIATANQGSEATYESGFVIDKFPISRPNLTFSTLTVSNMSPEDSSIYLCSVLGFGAFFGQGTRLTVV.

The chain combines TRBV5-5 with TRBJ2-1, with D maybe TRBD1 (5 bases). The CDR3 is 12 residues long. The V end lost 0 bases, the J end lost 7 bases, and 5 bases lay between the germline ends. Germline CDR1 reads SGHKS; CDR2 reads YYEKEE (reference sequence). The CDR3 here is CASSLAGNEQFF. CDR3 DNA: TGTGCCAGCAGCTTGGCAGGGAATGAGCAGTTCTTC.

The J gene is TRBJ2-1, the V gene TRBV5-4; D unclear. Per the germline V gene, CDR1 is SGHNT and CDR2 is YYREEE (reference sequence). V lost 4 bases to trimming and J lost 7 bases, with 15 bases between them. CDR3 length equals 14 residues. CDR3 DNA sequence: TGTGCCAGCAGCGTGGACCCATGGGATAATGAGCAGTTCTTC. Translating gives CASSVDPWDNEQFF.

The chain has TRBV5-6 and TRBJ2-1, with D unclear. Trimming took 1 base from V and 6 from J, leaving 2 bases between them. This CDR3 comprises 11 residues. CDR1 is SGHDT and CDR2 is YYEEEE in the germline V gene. The CDR3 region is CASSLINEQFF. The CDR3, as DNA: TGTGCCAGCAGCTTGATCAATGAGCAGTTCTTC.

The rearrangement joins TRBV7-2 to TRBJ2-7; the D is unclear. Trimming shortened V by 5 bases and J by 2 bases, and 7 bases separated the two germline ends. CDR1 SGHTA and CDR2 FQGNSA come from the germline V gene. CDR3 length: 12 residues. The CDR3 DNA reads as TGTGCCAGCAGCCGGAGTGCCTACGAGCAGTACTTC. Residues: CASSRSAYEQYF. Variable domain in full (rest from reference TRBV7-2 and TRBJ2-7): GAGVSQSPSNKVTEKGKDVELRCDPISGHTALYWYRQSLGQGLEFLIYFQGNSAPDKSGLPSDRFSAERTGGSVSTLTIQRTQQEDSAVYLCASSRSAYEQYFGPGTRLTVT.